This T cell receptor (beta chain) was sequenced in a study of T cells in Graves' hyperthyroidism and ophthalmopathy. V dropped 2 bases and J dropped 4; count of bases not matched to a gene: 9. Germline CDR1 reads LGHNT; CDR2 reads FRNRAP. The CDR3 consists of 16 residues. Patients counted as stable if ophthalmopathy did not develop within 18 months. Uncontrolled infections, other autoimmune diseases, pregnancy or lactation led to exclusion of patients. It was 8 to 10 ml of fresh peripheral blood that supplied the PBMCs. Amplification targeted TCR beta CDR3 regions from RNA transcripts. Using the HTBI primer set, a first-round RT-PCR was run on the TCR CDR3. MiXCR, applied by TCRdb to the multiplex PCR reads, yields one record per CDR3 protein. Here the sample spans 650,000 to 700,000 distinct CDR3 sequences, 15% to 20% being singletons. This clonotype was picked up many times.

Material: blood. The V call is TRBV12-5, the J call TRBJ1-1, with 8 bases identical to TRBD1. The sequence was collected from a man aged 50-60 years with Graves' hyperthyroidism. CDR3 DNA: TGTGCTAGTGGTTTGACCCGGACAGGGAGGAGCACTGAAGCTTTCTTT. This encodes CASGLTRTGRSTEAFF.